This entry features one TCR beta chain sequence. The target antigen is unknown. The data were produced by immunoSEQ multiplex PCR, yet TCRdb's version contains in-frame clones alone and is incomplete. This table has around 20,000 clones, 85% to 90% appearing once. This record comes from a study of blood T cell dynamics during melanoma immunotherapy. Study details: First-line therapy was either pembrolizumab or nivolumab with ipilimumab for metastatic melanoma. Study findings and constraints: Clones driving repertoire changes may be melanoma-specific or general immune activation.

The CDR3 consists of 13 residues. Germline V CDR1 and CDR2: SGHTA, FQGNSA. The V and J ends lost 5 bases and 5 bases respectively, with 12 bases between them. The time point is: pre-treatment baseline. Prior systemic cancer therapy, immunosuppressant use and other active malignancies excluded patients. This TCR came from a human donor with melanoma. The chain joins TRBV7-2 to TRBJ1-2; maybe TRBD1 (5 bases). Here the sequenced sample was blood, taken from a patient treated with checkpoint blockade. The CDR3 region has the DNA TGTGCCAGCAGCGGACGGGGCCGGTATGGCTACACCTTC. Its translation: CASSGRGRYGYTF.